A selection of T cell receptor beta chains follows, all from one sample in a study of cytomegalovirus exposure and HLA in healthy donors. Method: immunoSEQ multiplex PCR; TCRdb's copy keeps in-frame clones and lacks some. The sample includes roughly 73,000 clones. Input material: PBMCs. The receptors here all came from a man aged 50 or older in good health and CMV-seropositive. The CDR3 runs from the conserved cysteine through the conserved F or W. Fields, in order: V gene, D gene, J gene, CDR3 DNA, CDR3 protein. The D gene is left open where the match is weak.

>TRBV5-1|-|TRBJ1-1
TGCGCCAGCAGCTTGGAATACTTGAACACTGAAGCTTTCTTT
CASSLEYLNTEAFF
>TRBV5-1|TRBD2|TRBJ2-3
TGCGCCAGCAGCTTCTCGACTAGCGGCACAGATACGCAGTATTTT
CASSFSTSGTDTQYF
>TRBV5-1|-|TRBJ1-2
TGCGCCAGCAGCTTGGAAGGAGGTGGCTACACCTTC
CASSLEGGGYTF
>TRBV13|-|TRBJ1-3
TGTGCCAGCAGCTTAGGGGAGCCTACTCCCTCTGGAAACACCATATATTTT
CASSLGEPTPSGNTIYF
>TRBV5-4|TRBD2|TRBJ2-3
TGTGCCAGCAGCGCGGGACTAGCGGGGGCAACAGATACGCAGTATTTT
CASSAGLAGATDTQYF
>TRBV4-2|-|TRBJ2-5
TGTGCCAGCAGCCAAGAAGCCGAAGGGGCGAGAGAGACCCAGTACTTC
CASSQEAEGARETQYF
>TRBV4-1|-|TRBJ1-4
TGCGCCAGCAGCCTTCTCTTCTATGCGACAGCCACAACTAATGAAAAACTGTTTTTT
CASSLLFYATATTNEKLFF
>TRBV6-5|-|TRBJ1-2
TGTGCCAGCAGTCAGTCTCGAGGGTTCCTCTATGGCTACACCTTC
CASSQSRGFLYGYTF
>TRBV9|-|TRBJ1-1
TGTGCCAGCAGCCCCGGGGGACTTGAAGCTTTCTTT
CASSPGGLEAFF
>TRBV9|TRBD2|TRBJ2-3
TGTGCCAGCAGCGCCGCGAGGCTAGCGGGGTCCACAGATACGCAGTATTTT
CASSAARLAGSTDTQYF
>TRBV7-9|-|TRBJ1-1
TGTGCCAGCAGCTTAAACTCACTAATGAACACTGAAGCTTTCTTT
CASSLNSLMNTEAFF
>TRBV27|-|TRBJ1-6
TGTGCCAGCAGTTTGCCAGGGTCCCTTTCACCCCTCCACTTT
CASSLPGSLSPLHF
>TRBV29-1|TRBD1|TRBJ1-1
TGCAGCGCCACGCTGACAGGGACTGAAGCTTTCTTT
CSATLTGTEAFF
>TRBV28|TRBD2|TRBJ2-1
TGTGCCAGCAGTTCAAGTACTAGCGGGAGAATGACCTACAATGAGCAGTTCTTC
CASSSSTSGRMTYNEQFF
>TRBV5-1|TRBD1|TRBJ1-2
TGCGCCAGCAGCTTGGAGGCAGGGGGGATGGATGGCTACACCTTC
CASSLEAGGMDGYTF
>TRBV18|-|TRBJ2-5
TGTGCCAGCTCACCGAGAAGTCAAGAGACCCAGTACTTC
CASSPRSQETQYF
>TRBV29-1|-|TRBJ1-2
TGCAGCGTGGGCGACACAGGGCAAGGCTACACCTTC
CSVGDTGQGYTF
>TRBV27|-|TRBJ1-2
TGTGCCAGCAGTTTCGGAGACTCCACTTTCTATGGCTACACCTTC
CASSFGDSTFYGYTF
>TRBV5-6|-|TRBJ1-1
TGTGCCAGCAGCTGGGGGCCCATGAACACTGAAGCTTTCTTT
CASSWGPMNTEAFF
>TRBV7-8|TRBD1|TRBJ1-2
TGTGCCAGCAGCCCTCAGGGGGCAAACTATGGCTACACCTTC
CASSPQGANYGYTF
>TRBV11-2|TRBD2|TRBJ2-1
TGTGCCAGCAGCTTATGGCGGGGGTACAATGAGCAGTTCTTC
CASSLWRGYNEQFF
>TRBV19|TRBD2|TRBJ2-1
TGTGCCAGTAGTGGGCGGGAGGTGTACAATGAGCAGTTCTTC
CASSGREVYNEQFF
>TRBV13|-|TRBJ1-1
TGTGCCAGCAGCTCGGACTGGCTGGGTCCTGAAGCTTTCTTT
CASSSDWLGPEAFF
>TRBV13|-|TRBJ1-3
TGTGCCAGCAGCTTGGACAGCTCTGGAAACACCATATATTTT
CASSLDSSGNTIYF
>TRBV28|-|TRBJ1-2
TGTGCCAGCAGTTCCCTGGTTGCGGGGGGCGCATTTGGCTACACCTTC
CASSSLVAGGAFGYTF
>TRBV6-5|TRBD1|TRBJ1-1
TGTGCCAGCAGTCTGGGACAGTTGAACACTGAAGCTTTCTTT
CASSLGQLNTEAFF
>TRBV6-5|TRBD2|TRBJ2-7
TGTGCCAGCAAGGGGACTAGATTCCACGAGCAGTACTTC
CASKGTRFHEQYF
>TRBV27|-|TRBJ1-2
TGTGCCAGCAGTTCCTCTGCAGGGAATGGCTACACCTTC
CASSSSAGNGYTF
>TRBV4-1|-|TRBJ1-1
TGCGCCAGCAGCCAAGATGGGAGAGCTTTCTTT
CASSQDGRAFF
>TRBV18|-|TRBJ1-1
TGTGCCAGCTCACCACCGGCGGGGGCGGGAACTGAAGCTTTCTTT
CASSPPAGAGTEAFF
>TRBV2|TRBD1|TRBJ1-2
TGTGCCAGCAATACAGGGGGCCCGGGGGGCGGCTACACCTTC
CASNTGGPGGGYTF
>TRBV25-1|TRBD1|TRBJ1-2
TGTGCCAGCAGGGATACAGGGGCTAATGGCTACACCTTC
CASRDTGANGYTF
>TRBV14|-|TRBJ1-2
TGTGCCAGCAGCCAAGGGAGGGAGCTAGGCTACACCTTC
CASSQGRELGYTF
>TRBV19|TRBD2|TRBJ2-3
TGTGCCAGTAGTGCCCGTCCCCGGTGGCGGGAGAGTAGCACAGATACGCAGTATTTT
CASSARPRWRESSTDTQYF
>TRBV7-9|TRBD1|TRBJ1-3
TGTGCCAGCAGCCATTGGACAGGGCCAGCGGACACCATATATTTT
CASSHWTGPADTIYF
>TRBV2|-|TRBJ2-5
TGTGCCAGCAGAGGGGGAAGGGAGACCCAGTACTTC
CASRGGRETQYF
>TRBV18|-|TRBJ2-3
TGTGCCAGCTCACCCGGCACAGATACGCAGTATTTT
CASSPGTDTQYF
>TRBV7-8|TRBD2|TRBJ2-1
TGTGCCAGCAGCTTAGAACGGGGGGGAGGGGATGAGCAGTTCTTC
CASSLERGGGDEQFF
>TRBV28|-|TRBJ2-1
TGTGCCAGCAGTCAGTTACTAGTTGCTGAGCAGTTCTTC
CASSQLLVAEQFF
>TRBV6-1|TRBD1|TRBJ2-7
TGTGCCAGCAGTGAATTAGGGACAGGGGTCCTTGAGGAGCAGTACTTC
CASSELGTGVLEEQYF
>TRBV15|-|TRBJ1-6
TGTGCCACCAGAGGGGACTATAATTCACCCCTCCACTTT
CATRGDYNSPLHF
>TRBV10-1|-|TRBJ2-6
TGCGCCAGCAGTGAAAGGGGGGCAGGGGGCTCTGGGGCCAACGTCCTGACTTTC
CASSERGAGGSGANVLTF
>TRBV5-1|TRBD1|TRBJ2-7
TGCGCCAGCAGCTTCTCAGGGACAGGGGGCGAGCAGTACTTC
CASSFSGTGGEQYF
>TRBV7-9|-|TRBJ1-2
TGTGCCAGCAGCTCCGGAGGTTCGAACTATGGCTACACCTTC
CASSSGGSNYGYTF
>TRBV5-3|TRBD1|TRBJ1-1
TGTGCCAGAAGCTTGAGACAGGGTACCTTTCGGGACACTGAAGCTTTCTTT
CARSLRQGTFRDTEAFF
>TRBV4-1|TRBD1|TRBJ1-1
TGCGCCAGCAGCCAAGAAAGGGGGCGAGATGAAGCTTTCTTT
CASSQERGRDEAFF
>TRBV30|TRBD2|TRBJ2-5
TGTGCCTGGAGCCTACCGGGACTAGCGGGGGGGAGAGAGACCCAGTACTTC
CAWSLPGLAGGRETQYF
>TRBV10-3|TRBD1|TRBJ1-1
TGTGCCATCAGTGCCTCCCCCGGGACAGAGAACACTGAAGCTTTCTTT
CAISASPGTENTEAFF
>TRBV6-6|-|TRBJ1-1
TGTGCCAGCAGGTGGGGGCAGAACACTGAAGCTTTCTTT
CASRWGQNTEAFF
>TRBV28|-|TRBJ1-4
TGTGCCAGCAGTCCAGGGGCAACTAATGAAAAACTGTTTTTT
CASSPGATNEKLFF
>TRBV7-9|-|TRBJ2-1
TGTGCCAGCAGCCCCGTGGGGGGCTCCTACAATGAGCAGTTCTTC
CASSPVGGSYNEQFF
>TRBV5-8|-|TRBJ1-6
TGTGCCAGCAACCTACCGGGGACCTATAATTCACCCCTCCACTTT
CASNLPGTYNSPLHF
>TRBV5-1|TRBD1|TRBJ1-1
TGCGCCAGCAGCAAAACCGTCAGGGGGCTAGACACTGAAGCTTTCTTT
CASSKTVRGLDTEAFF
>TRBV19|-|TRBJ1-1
TGTGCCAGTAGTCTCGAGATTGAGAACACTGAAGCTTTCTTT
CASSLEIENTEAFF
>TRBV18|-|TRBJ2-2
TGTGCCAGCTCACCCGACAGAAACACCGGGGAGCTGTTTTTT
CASSPDRNTGELFF